Presented here are 23 T cell receptor beta chains from one specimen sequenced in a study of T cell responses to AZD1222 COVID-19 vaccine. The table came from immunoSEQ multiplex PCR; TCRdb's copy has only in-frame clones and leaves some out. Of approximately 130,000 clones listed, approximately 93% were seen once; the top ten hold roughly 0.87%. The sample consisted of peripheral blood, taken on day 0 of AZD1222 vaccination. These receptors originate from an adult in good health.

This sequence joins TRBV24-1 and TRBJ1-2; tentative D call: TRBD1 (6 bases). The CDR3 consists of 14 residues. Germline V gene sequence: CDR1 KGHDR, CDR2 SFDVKD. Trimming left V 2 bases short and J 2 bases short, with 8 bases between. The CDR3 sequence: CATSDSGANYGYTF. CDR3 sequence (DNA): TGTGCCACCAGTGATTCAGGGGCAAACTATGGCTACACCTTC.

This sequence joins TRBV3-1 (or the pseudogene TRBV3-2) and TRBJ1-3, with D unresolved. The CDR3 extends over 13 amino acids. With 3 bases removed from V and 2 bases from J, the gap between germline ends came to 5 bases. Germline loops: CDR1 LGHDT, CDR2 YNNKEL (reference sequence). The CDR3 loop reads CASSHGAGNTIYF. In nucleotides, the CDR3 is TGTGCCAGCAGCCACGGGGCTGGAAACACCATATATTTT.

This chain links TRBV20-1 with TRBJ2-1; no clear D. From germline, CDR1 is DFQATT and CDR2 SNEGSKA (reference sequence). Trimming took 1 base from V and 9 from J, leaving 7 bases between them. This CDR3 comprises 11 residues. The chain's CDR3 is CSARGHFEQFF. CDR3 coding DNA: TGCAGTGCTAGAGGCCATTTTGAGCAGTTCTTC.

As for this clone: The identical CDR3 is also encoded by other nucleotide sequences in the sample. The chain links TRBV18 to TRBJ2-3; no clear D gene. The ends were cut back, 3 bases at V and 3 bases at J, with 7 bases in the middle. The CDR3 is 13 amino acids. CDR1 is KGHSH and CDR2 is LQKENI in the germline V gene. CDR3 bases: TGTGCCAGCTCACCCCTAGGTACAGATACGCAGTATTTT. Translation: CASSPLGTDTQYF.

The chain links TRBV4-2 to TRBJ1-2; perhaps TRBD1 as D (5 bases). V lost 4 bases and J 8 bases, leaving 17 bases between the germline ends. The CDR3 has 14 amino acids. Germline V gene sequence: CDR1 LGHNA, CDR2 YNFKEQ. The CDR3 DNA is TGTGCCAGCAGCCTCCACCGGGACCAGGGAGGCTACACCTTC. Translation gives CASSLHRDQGGYTF.

V is TRBV4-1 and J is TRBJ1-2, with D maybe TRBD1 (5 bases). The germline gives CDR1 MGHRA, CDR2 YSYEKL. Trimming left V 0 bases short and J 4 bases short, with 15 bases between. The CDR3 runs 16 residues. CDR3 coding DNA: TGCGCCAGCAGCCAAGAAGACAGCCCAGGGTTCTATGGCTACACCTTC. Protein: CASSQEDSPGFYGYTF.

The V gene is TRBV6-5, the J gene TRBJ1-1; TRBD1 is a possible D gene (5 bases). The germline V gene has CDR1 MNHEY and CDR2 SVGAGI. V was shortened by 6 bases and J by 1 base, with 15 bases between the two germline ends. The CDR3 is 15 amino acids. DNA for the CDR3: TGTGCCAGCAGGGGAGGGGAGTATTGGAACACTGAAGCTTTCTTT. It yields the protein CASRGGEYWNTEAFF.

The chain is built from TRBV7-7 and TRBJ2-5; TRBD1 might be the D (6 bases). V gave up 6 bases and J gave up 7 bases, with 21 bases separating them. The CDR3 extends over 15 amino acids. Germline V gene data show CDR1 as SSHAT and CDR2 as FNYEAQ (reference sequence). The CDR3 spells CASSLQGWKKGTQYF. DNA of the CDR3: TGTGCCAGCAGTTTACAGGGTTGGAAGAAGGGGACCCAGTACTTC.

The chain carries TRBV9 and TRBJ2-7; D is possibly TRBD1 or TRBD2 (5 bases each). Germline V lookup: CDR1 SGDLS, CDR2 YYNGEE. V was cut by 4 bases and J by 3 bases, with 11 bases left in between. The CDR3 consists of 13 residues. CDR3 sequence (DNA): TGTGCCAGCAGCCACCGGGACGGCTACGAGCAGTACTTC. This gives the protein CASSHRDGYEQYF.

J is TRBJ1-4 and V is TRBV19; TRBD1 matches 9 bases. CDR1 is LNHDA and CDR2 is SQIVND in the germline V gene (reference sequence). The CDR3 spans 15 residues. V dropped 5 bases and J dropped 5; count of bases not matched to a gene: 6. The CDR3 DNA follows: TGTGCCAGTAGTTTCCGACAGGGGGGAAATGAAAAACTGTTTTTT. This gives the protein CASSFRQGGNEKLFF.

J is TRBJ2-7 and V is TRBV19; the match to TRBD1 covers 7 bases. V lost 4 bases to trimming and J lost 0 bases; unmatched junction nucleotides: 3. Germline values: CDR1 LNHDA, CDR2 SQIVND (reference sequence). CDR3 length: 14 residues. The chain's CDR3 is CASSTGQASYEQYF. The CDR3, as DNA: TGTGCCAGTAGTACCGGACAGGCCTCCTACGAGCAGTACTTC.

The rearrangement joins TRBV18 to TRBJ1-2; 7 positions match TRBD1. J lost 8 bases, V lost 3 bases, and 12 bases had no gene match. This CDR3 is built from 15 residues. Per germline, CDR1 KGHSH and CDR2 LQKENI. The CDR3 reads CASSPSTGLVWGYTF. In DNA, the CDR3 is TGTGCCAGCTCACCGTCGACAGGGCTGGTATGGGGCTACACCTTC.

The sample holds a few counts of this clone. The V call is TRBV20-1, the J call TRBJ1-2; possible D gene TRBD1, 6 bases. Germline CDR1 DFQATT, CDR2 SNEGSKA (reference sequence). V was cut by 8 bases and J by 8 bases, with 12 bases left in between. CDR3 length: 10 amino acids. The DNA of the CDR3 is TGCAGTCCAGGGGAGAGCGGCTACACCTTC. This translates into CSPGESGYTF.

The chain is built from TRBV9 and TRBJ1-2; no reliable D call. The CDR3 covers 11 residues. The germline V gene has CDR1 SGDLS and CDR2 YYNGEE. V lost 4 bases and J 4 bases, leaving 5 bases between the germline ends. The CDR3 bases are TGTGCCAGCAGCTCCTTCTATGGCTACACCTTC. Its protein product is CASSSFYGYTF.

The chain couples TRBV6-4 to TRBJ2-2; weak D call: TRBD1 (6 bases). Germline CDR1 and CDR2: MRHNA and SNTAGT. The length of the CDR3 is 16 residues. Trimming stripped 5 bases from V and 3 bases from J, with 16 bases between. The chain's CDR3 is CASSPDGWGHTGELFF. CDR3 sequence (DNA): TGTGCCAGCAGTCCCGACGGATGGGGGCACACCGGGGAGCTGTTTTTT.

The rearrangement uses TRBV4-1 and TRBJ1-6, with TRBD1 identical over 7 bases. Trimming cost V 3 bases and J 2 bases; bases outside gene matches: 10. Germline CDR1 and CDR2: MGHRA and YSYEKL. The CDR3 is made up of 18 amino acids. The CDR3 DNA reads TGCGCCAGCAGCCACGGGACTACAGGGGACACCTATAATTCACCCCTCCACTTT. Protein: CASSHGTTGDTYNSPLHF.

The J gene is TRBJ1-2, the V gene TRBV18, with TRBD1 matching 9 bases. The junction had 6 bases not matched to a gene; V was cut back by 2 bases and J by 5 bases. This CDR3 has 15 residues. The V gene's germline CDR1 is KGHSH and CDR2 LQKENI. The CDR3 nucleotides read TGTGCCAGCTCACCAGGCACAGGGGGCGGTTATGGCTACACCTTC. Amino acid sequence: CASSPGTGGGYGYTF.

The V call is TRBV6-6, the J call TRBJ1-1; TRBD1 matches 7 bases. Trimming removed 6 bases from V and 3 bases from J; junction bases left unmatched: 7. The CDR3 length is 14 residues. Germline CDR1 is MNHNY and CDR2 is SVGAGI (reference sequence). Here the CDR3 reads CASSLQGRYTEAFF. The CDR3 DNA reads TGTGCCAGCAGCCTACAGGGGAGATACACTGAAGCTTTCTTT.

The V call is TRBV7-2, the J call TRBJ2-1; 7 bases align to TRBD1. CDR3 length: 15 residues. J was trimmed by 2 bases and V by 3 bases; bases with no gene match: 4. Germline V gene data show CDR1 as SGHTA and CDR2 as FQGNSA. CDR3 nucleotide sequence: TGTGCCAGCAGCTTCACAGGGGAAACCTACAATGAGCAGTTCTTC. Its translation: CASSFTGETYNEQFF.

As concerns this clone: Other DNA sequences within the sample encode an identical CDR3. V usage is TRBV27 and J usage is TRBJ2-1; 9 bases align to TRBD2. Germline V gives CDR1 MNHEY, CDR2 SMNVEV (reference sequence). The CDR3 sequence is 15 residues long. The junction had 1 base not matched to a gene; V was cut back by 0 bases and J by 4 bases. CDR3 protein: CASSLSSGGYNEQFF. CDR3 DNA sequence: TGTGCCAGCAGTTTATCCAGCGGGGGGTACAATGAGCAGTTCTTC.

V usage is TRBV3-1 (or the pseudogene TRBV3-2) and J usage is TRBJ1-2; 8 bases align to TRBD1. V shed 4 bases and J 8 bases; nucleotides not matched to a gene: 3. Germline loops: CDR1 LGHDT, CDR2 YNNKEL (reference sequence). The CDR3 has 12 residues. This chain's CDR3 is CASSPAGGGYTF. CDR3 in DNA: TGTGCCAGCAGCCCAGCAGGGGGCGGCTACACCTTC.

A note on this clone: Additional DNA sequences in this sample encode the identical CDR3. The genes are TRBV27 and TRBJ1-1; no clear D gene. CDR3 size: 13 residues. Trimming removed 2 bases at V and 0 bases at J, with 4 bases between. From germline, CDR1 is MNHEY and CDR2 SMNVEV (reference sequence). The CDR3 spells CASSLGMNTEAFF. The CDR3 region has the DNA TGTGCCAGCAGTTTAGGCATGAACACTGAAGCTTTCTTT.

The chain is built from TRBV19 and TRBJ2-2, with D perhaps TRBD2 (6 bases). Germline CDR1 reads LNHDA; CDR2 reads SQIVND (reference sequence). There are 16 residues in the CDR3. V dropped 2 bases and J dropped 5 bases, with 15 bases sitting between them. DNA of the CDR3: TGTGCCAGTAGTATAAGAGGGGTGGGGAGGACCGGGGAGCTGTTTTTT. This sequence encodes CASSIRGVGRTGELFF.